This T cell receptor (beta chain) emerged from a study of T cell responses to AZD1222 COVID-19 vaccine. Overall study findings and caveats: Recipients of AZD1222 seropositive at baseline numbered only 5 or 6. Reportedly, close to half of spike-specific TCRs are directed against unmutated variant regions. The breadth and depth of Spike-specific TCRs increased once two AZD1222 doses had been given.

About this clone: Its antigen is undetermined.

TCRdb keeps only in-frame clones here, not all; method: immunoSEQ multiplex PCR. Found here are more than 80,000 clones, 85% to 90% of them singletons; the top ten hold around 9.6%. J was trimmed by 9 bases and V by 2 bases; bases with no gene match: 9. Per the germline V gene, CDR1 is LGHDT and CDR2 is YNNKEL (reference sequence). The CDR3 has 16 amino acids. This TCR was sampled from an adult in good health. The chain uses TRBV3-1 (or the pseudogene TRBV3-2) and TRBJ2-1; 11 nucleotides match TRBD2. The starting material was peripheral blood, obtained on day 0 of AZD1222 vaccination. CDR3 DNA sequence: TGTGCCAGCAGCCAAACCGCTAGCGGGGGGTGGGGTGAGCAGTTCTTC. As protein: CASSQTASGGWGEQFF.